A single sample is the source of the 16 T cell receptor beta chains below, sequenced in a study of beta chain features in type 1 diabetes. Study-level points and caveats: Shortening that was moderate but significant affected the TCRB CDR3s of Type 1 diabetes patients in all four CD4+ subsets.

Their recognized antigens are unknown. Investigators reverse transcribed all isolated RNA, so they sequenced expressed TCRB transcripts. This table comes from immunoSEQ multiplex PCR, and its TCRdb copy is limited to in-frame clones, with some not included. This sample has about 150,000 clones, with 7.8% found just once. Sequencing was performed on central memory CD4+ T cells from blood. The source of these receptors is a woman between 35 and 50 years old with type 1 diabetes.

The chain links TRBV10-3 to TRBJ1-1; the D is unclear. This CDR3 has 16 residues. Per germline, CDR1 ENHRY and CDR2 SYGVKD. V lost 3 bases to trimming and J lost 3 bases, with 17 bases between them. The CDR3 coding sequence is TGTGCCATCAGTGACGCGGGGTATGGAGCTTACACTGAAGCTTTCTTT. Residues: CAISDAGYGAYTEAFF.

Many counts were recorded for this clone. The chain links TRBV29-1 to TRBJ2-2; no clear D. Germline values: CDR1 SQVTM, CDR2 ANQGSEA. CDR3 length: 11 residues. With 4 bases removed from V and 6 bases from J, the gap between germline ends came to 6 bases. The CDR3 spells CSVAFAGELFF. The CDR3 DNA sequence: TGCAGCGTTGCCTTCGCCGGGGAGCTGTTTTTT.

V is TRBV28 and J is TRBJ2-5; D is perhaps TRBD1 (6 bases). The CDR3 extends over 14 amino acids. Germline values: CDR1 MDHEN, CDR2 SYDVKM. V lost 6 bases, J lost 1 base, and 12 bases lay in between. CDR3 in amino acids: CASRLNRVQETQYF. CDR3 sequence (DNA): TGTGCCAGCAGGTTGAACAGGGTCCAAGAGACCCAGTACTTC. Supplemented by reference TRBV28 and TRBJ2-5, the full variable domain reads DVKVTQSSRYLVKRTGEKVFLECVQDMDHENMFWYRQDPGLGLRLIYFSYDVKMKEKGDIPEGYSVSREKKERFSLILESASTNQTSMYLCASRLNRVQETQYFGPGTRLLVL.

The rearrangement joins TRBV7-9 to TRBJ2-1; a possible D gene is TRBD1 (5 bases). With 5 bases removed from V and 7 bases from J, the gap between germline ends came to 15 bases. The CDR3 consists of 14 residues. Germline CDR1 reads SEHNR; CDR2 reads FQNEAQ (reference sequence). The CDR3 DNA sequence: TGTGCCAGCAGCCCCCCAGGGATAGGGAATGAGCAGTTCTTC. It yields the protein CASSPPGIGNEQFF.

J is TRBJ1-2 and V is TRBV7-9; D perhaps matches TRBD1 (6 bases). The CDR3 totals 14 residues. From germline, CDR1 is SEHNR and CDR2 FQNEAQ (reference sequence). Trimming removed 5 bases from V and 8 bases from J, with 18 bases in between. The CDR3 sequence is CASSLGALGGGYTF. In nucleotides, the CDR3 is TGTGCCAGCAGCCTAGGGGCCCTAGGGGGAGGCTACACCTTC.

This clone was counted only a few times. The CDR3 nucleotides are TGTGCCAGCTCACGGCAGGGGGCTGAAGCTTTCTTT. This gives the protein CASSRQGAEAFF. The J gene is TRBJ1-1, the V gene TRBV18, with 7 positions matching TRBD1. Per germline, CDR1 KGHSH and CDR2 LQKENI. The V and J ends lost 4 bases and 6 bases, in that order; junction bases with no gene match: 2. This CDR3 is built from 12 residues.

In this sample, this clone turned up a few times. The chain is built from TRBV28 and TRBJ2-7; 7 bases are a match to TRBD2. Losses at the gene ends were 5 bases for V and 3 bases for J; bases not matched to a gene: 7. Germline V lookup: CDR1 MDHEN, CDR2 SYDVKM. The CDR3 has 14 amino acids. CDR3 sequence: CASSAGTTDYEQYF. DNA for the CDR3: TGTGCCAGCAGTGCCGGGACTACAGACTACGAGCAGTACTTC. Full variable domain (missing parts from reference TRBV28 and TRBJ2-7): DVKVTQSSRYLVKRTGEKVFLECVQDMDHENMFWYRQDPGLGLRLIYFSYDVKMKEKGDIPEGYSVSREKKERFSLILESASTNQTSMYLCASSAGTTDYEQYFGPGTRLTVT.

The V gene is TRBV19, the J gene TRBJ1-2; 7 bases fit TRBD1. With 5 bases clipped from V and 4 bases from J, the junction kept 4 bases outside the gene matches. The V gene's germline CDR1 is LNHDA and CDR2 SQIVND (reference sequence). The CDR3 has 13 amino acids. CDR3 in amino acids: CASSLRDSYGYTF. In DNA form, the CDR3 reads TGTGCCAGTAGTCTCCGGGACAGCTATGGCTACACCTTC.

V gene TRBV4-2 combines with J gene TRBJ2-3, with 8 bases that match TRBD2. This CDR3 contains 15 residues. From germline, CDR1 is LGHNA and CDR2 YNFKEQ. The junction had 8 bases not matched to a gene; V was cut back by 4 bases and J by 5 bases. CDR3 bases: TGTGCCAGCAGCCCAACGAGCGGGAGTTTAGATACGCAGTATTTT. This sequence encodes CASSPTSGSLDTQYF.

This chain connects TRBV11-3 to TRBJ2-7; 9 bases are a match to TRBD1. The CDR3 is 14 residues long. V gave up 6 bases and J gave up 2 bases; unmatched junction bases: 5. The germline V gene encodes CDR1 SGHNT and CDR2 YENEEA. The CDR3, as DNA: TGTGCCAGCAGTCCCGGGACAGGGACCTACGAGCAGTACTTC. As protein: CASSPGTGTYEQYF.

This clone was counted a few times. The rearrangement links TRBV5-4 to TRBJ2-2, with a possible D match to TRBD2 (6 bases). Trimming took off 7 bases at V and 4 bases at J, with 14 bases between the two ends. CDR3 length equals 14 residues. Germline lookup yields CDR1 SGHNT and CDR2 YYREEE (reference sequence). The CDR3 protein is CASHSGVSTGELFF. The CDR3 DNA follows: TGTGCCAGCCACTCGGGGGTGAGCACCGGGGAGCTGTTTTTT.

The J gene is TRBJ2-1, the V gene TRBV28; TRBD1 matches 7 bases. Germline trimming cut 7 bases from V and 5 bases from J; bases unmatched to any gene: 5. This CDR3 comprises 13 residues. Germline CDR1 MDHEN, CDR2 SYDVKM. CDR3: CASTDRDNNEQFF. The CDR3 region has the DNA TGTGCCAGCACAGACAGGGACAACAATGAGCAGTTCTTC.

The chain is built from TRBV6-1 and TRBJ2-7; perhaps TRBD1 as D (6 bases). This CDR3 contains 14 residues. Trimming pared 11 bases from V and 4 bases from J, leaving 21 bases between. Looked up from germline, CDR1 is MNHNS and CDR2 is SASEGT. CDR3 coding DNA: TGTGCCGTCCGGACAGTAGGCACGCGGTACGAGCAGTACTTC. This sequence encodes CAVRTVGTRYEQYF.

This clone came up once. The CDR3 protein is CASTLWDRVYEQYF. The CDR3 bases are TGTGCCAGCACCCTCTGGGACAGAGTCTACGAGCAGTACTTC. The chain links TRBV5-6 to TRBJ2-7, with 7 bases that match TRBD1. V gave up 6 bases and J gave up 3 bases; unmatched junction bases: 9. Germline V gene sequence: CDR1 SGHDT, CDR2 YYEEEE. The CDR3 loop spans 14 amino acids.

The chain has TRBV5-1 and TRBJ1-5; D is unclear. Trimming left V 4 bases short and J 7 bases short, with 15 bases between. Germline V gene sequence: CDR1 SGHRS, CDR2 YFSETQ. The CDR3 is 14 residues long. The CDR3: CASSREGGGQPQHF. CDR3 bases: TGCGCCAGCAGCCGGGAGGGTGGTGGACAGCCCCAGCATTTT.

A few counts support this clone. V is TRBV6-5 and J is TRBJ1-6; TRBD1 agrees at 7 bases. Germline-derived CDR1 and CDR2 are MNHEY and SVGAGI. CDR3 size: 16 residues. V lost 1 base, J lost 5 bases, and 5 bases stayed unmatched. Here the CDR3 reads CASSYFSGQDNSPLHF. CDR3 coding DNA: TGTGCCAGCAGTTACTTTTCCGGACAGGATAATTCACCCCTCCACTTT.